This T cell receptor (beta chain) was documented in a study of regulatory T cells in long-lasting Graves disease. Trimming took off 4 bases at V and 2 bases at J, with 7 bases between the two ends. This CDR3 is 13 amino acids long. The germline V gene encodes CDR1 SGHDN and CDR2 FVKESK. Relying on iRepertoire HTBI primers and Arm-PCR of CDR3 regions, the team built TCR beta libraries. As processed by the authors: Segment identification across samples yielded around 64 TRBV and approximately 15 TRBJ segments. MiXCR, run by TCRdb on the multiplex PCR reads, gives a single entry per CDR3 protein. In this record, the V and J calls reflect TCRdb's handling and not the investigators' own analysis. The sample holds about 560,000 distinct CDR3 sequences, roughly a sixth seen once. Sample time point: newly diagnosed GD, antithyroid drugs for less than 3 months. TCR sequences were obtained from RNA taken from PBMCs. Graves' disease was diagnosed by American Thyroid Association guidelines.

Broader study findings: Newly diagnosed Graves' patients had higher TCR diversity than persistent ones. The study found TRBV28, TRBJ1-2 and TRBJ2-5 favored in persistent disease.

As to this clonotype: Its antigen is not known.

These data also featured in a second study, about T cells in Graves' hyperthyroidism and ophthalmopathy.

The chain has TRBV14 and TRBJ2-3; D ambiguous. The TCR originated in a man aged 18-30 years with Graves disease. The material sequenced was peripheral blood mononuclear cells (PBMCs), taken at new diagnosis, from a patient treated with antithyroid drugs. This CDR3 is CASSRAFTDTQYF. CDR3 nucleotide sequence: TGTGCCAGCAGCCGAGCGTTCACAGATACGCAGTATTTT.